This record covers a single T cell receptor beta chain. Its target is unknown. Trimming pared 0 bases from V and 6 bases from J, leaving 5 bases between. The CDR3 spans 12 residues. CDR1 and CDR2 (germline): LGHNA, YNFKEQ. The data are from a study of post-analysis software for immune sequencing data. Across the study: Secondary progressive, relapsing-remitting and progressive-relapsing multiple sclerosis were among the included disease courses.

The TCR beta cDNA libraries contained unique molecular identifiers. TCRdb passed the PCR reads through MiXCR, listing each CDR3 protein once. The sample has around 260,000 distinct CDR3 sequences, just over 35% seen once. Study-level results: A few TRBV segments occurring more often in patients than controls included TRBV5-6, TRBV5-1 and TRBV20-1. In multiple sclerosis, normalized Chao1 diversity was significantly below that of controls.

The rearrangement joins TRBV4-2 to TRBJ1-2; D ambiguous. The material sequenced was blood. The source is a girl between 5 and 17 years old with multiple sclerosis. Here the CDR3 reads CASSQDHHGYTF. In DNA, the CDR3 is TGTGCCAGCAGCCAAGATCATCATGGCTACACCTTC.